A single sample is the source of the 19 T cell receptor beta chains below, sequenced in a study of response to subunit inactivated influenza vaccine. TCRdb re-analysed the RT-PCR reads in MiXCR, keeping a single row per CDR3 protein. Here the sample spans 550,000 to 650,000 distinct CDR3 sequences, roughly 10% being singletons. This specimen consisted of PBMCs from blood, obtained on the day of vaccination. The receptor source for this set is a man aged 50 or older who received an inactivated influenza vaccine.

This clonotype appeared a few times. The rearrangement joins TRBV9 to TRBJ1-2; D is ambiguous. The ends were cut back, 0 bases at V and 1 base at J, with 10 bases in the middle. Per the germline V gene, CDR1 is SGDLS and CDR2 is YYNGEE. The CDR3 consists of 15 residues. The CDR3 here is CASSVDTRGNYGYTF. Written as DNA, the CDR3 is TGTGCCAGCAGCGTAGATACTCGGGGTAACTATGGCTACACCTTC.

The J gene is TRBJ1-1, the V gene TRBV12-3 or TRBV12-4; D is ambiguous. V was clipped by 0 bases and J by 8 bases, with 19 bases between them. The CDR3 sequence is 16 residues long. Here the CDR3 reads CASSLASVGGLGEAFF. For the CDR3, the DNA is TGTGCCAGCAGTTTAGCTTCGGTGGGAGGGCTGGGGGAAGCTTTCTTT.

This clonotype appeared a few times. The rearrangement joins TRBV11-1 to TRBJ2-3, with TRBD1 as a possible D gene (5 bases). This CDR3 region has 15 residues. Trimming removed 5 bases from V and 1 base from J, with 13 bases in between. The germline CDR1 and CDR2 sequences are SGHAT and FQDESV (reference sequence). CDR3: CASSPGAGRTDTQYF. The CDR3 DNA is TGTGCCAGCAGCCCGGGTGCAGGGCGCACAGATACGCAGTATTTT. The complete variable domain, with remaining parts taken from reference TRBV11-1 and TRBJ2-3, reads EAEVAQSPRYKITEKSQAVAFWCDPISGHATLYWYRQILGQGPELLVQFQDESVVDDSQLPKDRFSAERLKGVDSTLKIQPAELGDSAMYLCASSPGAGRTDTQYFGPGTRLTVL.

Many counts were recorded for this clonotype. The V call is TRBV4-3, the J call TRBJ2-5; D gene ambiguous. Germline V gene data show CDR1 as LGHNA and CDR2 as YSLEER. The CDR3 runs 14 residues. V lost 0 bases to trimming and J lost 4 bases, with 9 bases between them. The CDR3 here is CASSQEPHRETQYF. The CDR3 DNA follows: TGCGCCAGCAGCCAAGAACCTCACAGAGAGACCCAGTACTTC.

This clonotype was counted between two and nine times. This rearrangement joins TRBV27 to TRBJ1-1, with a possible D match to TRBD1 (6 bases). V lost 6 bases, J lost 2 bases, and 13 bases lay in between. Germline CDR1 reads MNHEY; CDR2 reads SMNVEV (reference sequence). The length of the CDR3 is 14 residues. The CDR3, as DNA: TGTGCCAGCAGGGTACAGGGCCCTAACACTGAAGCTTTCTTT. Translating it yields CASRVQGPNTEAFF.

The rearrangement joins TRBV7-8 to TRBJ1-5; unclear D gene. This CDR3 is 17 amino acids long. The germline V gene has CDR1 SGHVS and CDR2 FQNEAQ. V was trimmed by 1 base and J by 4 bases, leaving 17 bases between them. The CDR3 DNA reads TGTGCCAGCAGCTTAGTATCTCGGGTTCCCGGTAATCAGCCCCAGCATTTT. Translating it yields CASSLVSRVPGNQPQHF.

The chain has TRBV20-1 and TRBJ2-1; 8 bases fit TRBD2. Per the germline V gene, CDR1 is DFQATT and CDR2 is SNEGSKA (reference sequence). This CDR3 has 16 residues. Trimming took 5 bases from V and 2 from J; bases not matched to a gene: 11. Here the CDR3 DNA reads TGCAGTGCTTCTGGGGGTTTAGCGGGGCCCTACAATGAGCAGTTCTTC. Encoded protein: CSASGGLAGPYNEQFF.

This clonotype came up a few times. The chain joins TRBV5-1 to TRBJ2-1, with 8 bases fitting TRBD2. CDR1 and CDR2 (germline): SGHRS, YFSETQ. This CDR3 is built from 16 residues. J gave up 0 bases and V 4 bases, and 6 bases lay outside the gene matches. The CDR3 coding sequence is TGCGCCAGCAGCACCGGGGGGGTTAGCTCCTACAATGAGCAGTTCTTC. Amino acid sequence: CASSTGGVSSYNEQFF.

At least ten counts were recorded for this clonotype. This chain connects TRBV5-1 to TRBJ1-2; no firm D call. This CDR3 is 13 amino acids long. Trimming left V 1 base short and J 2 bases short, with 6 bases between. CDR1 and CDR2 (germline): SGHRS, YFSETQ. CDR3 sequence (DNA): TGCGCCAGCAGCTTGAGGGTCAACTATGGCTACACCTTC. This gives the protein CASSLRVNYGYTF.

This clonotype was observed a single time. Germline and junction disagree at one end, which may indicate a read error. The chain links TRBV20-1 to TRBJ2-7; 11 positions agree with TRBD2. The CDR3 has 18 amino acids. Germline-derived CDR1 and CDR2 are DFQATT and SNEGSKA (reference sequence). CDR3 in DNA: TGCATTGCTAGAGATTTTGGGCTAGCGGGGGGCCCCTCCTGCGAGCAGTACTTC. Protein product: CIARDFGLAGGPSCEQYF.

This clonotype was seen only a few times. The chain has TRBV4-1 and TRBJ2-2; 8 bases match TRBD2. V lost 0 bases, J lost 9 bases, and 12 bases stayed unmatched. This CDR3 region has 17 residues. Germline CDR1 is MGHRA and CDR2 is YSYEKL. The CDR3, as DNA: TGCGCCAGCAGCCAAGAAGGGCGACTAGCGCGTCACCGGGAGCTGTTTTTT. Residues: CASSQEGRLARHRELFF.

J is TRBJ1-1 and V is TRBV7-9, with 9 bases identical to TRBD1. This CDR3 has 17 amino acids. Germline CDR1 is SEHNR and CDR2 is FQNEAQ (reference sequence). The V and J ends lost 2 bases and 1 base, in that order; junction bases with no gene match: 8. The CDR3 nucleotides are TGTGCCAGCAGCTTATTCCCCACAGGGGGCACGAACACTGAAGCTTTCTTT. As protein: CASSLFPTGGTNTEAFF.

This clonotype was counted between two and nine times. The rearrangement joins TRBV11-2 to TRBJ2-3, with D uncertain. This CDR3 spans 18 amino acids. From germline, CDR1 is SGHAT and CDR2 FQNNGV. V lost 2 bases and J 1 base, leaving 19 bases between the germline ends. The CDR3 region has the DNA TGTGCCAGCAGCTTAAGGCCTAACGGCCTTGGTGGCACAGATACGCAGTATTTT. Its translation: CASSLRPNGLGGTDTQYF.

This clonotype was counted between two and nine times. This sequence joins TRBV5-1 and TRBJ2-7; 10 bases agree with TRBD1. The germline CDR1 and CDR2 sequences are SGHRS and YFSETQ. The junction had 5 bases not matched to a gene; V was cut back by 2 bases and J by 3 bases. The length of the CDR3 is 15 residues. The DNA of the CDR3 is TGCGCCAGCAGCTTTGGGACAGGGGTAAGCTACGAGCAGTACTTC. Its protein product is CASSFGTGVSYEQYF.

The chain carries TRBV5-1 and TRBJ2-1; the D is unclear. The V gene lost 4 bases and the J gene lost 9 bases, with 23 bases spanning the gap. This CDR3 has 16 residues. Germline V gives CDR1 SGHRS, CDR2 YFSETQ. The CDR3 DNA reads as TGCGCCAGCAGCCCTGCTGCAGCCCGAGGAATGGTTGAGCAGTTCTTC. It codes for CASSPAAARGMVEQFF.

The gene calls are TRBV15 and TRBJ2-5; either TRBD1 or TRBD2 may fit D (5 bases each). Trimming took 5 bases from V and 5 from J, leaving 18 bases between them. CDR3 length: 15 amino acids. Germline lookup yields CDR1 LNHNV and CDR2 YYDKDF (reference sequence). The CDR3 coding sequence is TGTGCCACCAGCGGTCGGGGCCCTAAACGGGAGACCCAGTACTTC. Its translation: CATSGRGPKRETQYF.

V usage is TRBV7-2 and J usage is TRBJ2-3; D gene uncertain. Per germline, CDR1 SGHTA and CDR2 FQGNSA. V was cut by 5 bases and J by 0 bases, with 12 bases left in between. The CDR3 is 15 amino acids. The CDR3 loop is CASSPADLSTDTQYF. CDR3 in DNA: TGTGCCAGCAGCCCGGCGGACCTTAGCACAGATACGCAGTATTTT.

This chain uses TRBV7-3 with TRBJ2-5, with D tentatively TRBD2 (7 bases). The CDR3 length is 13 residues. CDR1 and CDR2 from the germline V gene are SGHTA and FQGTGA. The V end was cut by 4 bases, the J end by 5 bases, with 11 bases between. The CDR3 sequence is CASSWTRGETQYF. CDR3 DNA sequence: TGTGCCAGCAGCTGGACTAGGGGGGAGACCCAGTACTTC.

This clonotype has a count of ten or more. The gene calls are TRBV5-1 and TRBJ2-2; 9 bases line up with TRBD1. The ends lost 3 bases at V and 5 bases at J; junction bases unmatched: 2. Germline V gives CDR1 SGHRS, CDR2 YFSETQ. The CDR3 totals 14 residues. As DNA, the CDR3 is TGCGCCAGCAGCTACAGGGGGCTTACCGGGGAGCTGTTTTTT. It codes for CASSYRGLTGELFF.